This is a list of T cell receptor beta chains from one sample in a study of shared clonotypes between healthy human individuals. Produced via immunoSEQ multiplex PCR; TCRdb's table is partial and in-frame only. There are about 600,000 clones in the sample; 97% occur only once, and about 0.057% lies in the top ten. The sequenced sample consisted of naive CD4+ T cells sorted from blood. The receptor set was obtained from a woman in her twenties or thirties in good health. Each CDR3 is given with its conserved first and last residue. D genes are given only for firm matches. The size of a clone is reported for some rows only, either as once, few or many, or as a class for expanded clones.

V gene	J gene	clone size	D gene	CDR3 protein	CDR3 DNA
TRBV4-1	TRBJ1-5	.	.	CASSQDSIVQPQHF	TGCGCCAGCAGCCAAGATTCTATTGTTCAGCCCCAGCATTTT
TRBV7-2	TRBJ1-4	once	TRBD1	CASSWDSREKLFF	TGTGCCAGCAGCTGGGACAGTCGTGAAAAACTGTTTTTT
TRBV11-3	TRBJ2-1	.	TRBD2	CASSLDGTSGSGEQFF	TGTGCCAGCAGCTTAGATGGGACTAGCGGGAGCGGAGAGCAGTTCTTC
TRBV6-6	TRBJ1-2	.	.	CASTVGGDGYTF	TGTGCCAGCACCGTGGGGGGTGACGGCTACACCTTC
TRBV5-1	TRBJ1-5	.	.	CASSPRGGDQPQHF	TGCGCCAGCAGCCCTCGGGGGGGCGATCAGCCCCAGCATTTT
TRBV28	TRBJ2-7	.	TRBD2	CASSSGTSGSFYEQYF	TGTGCCAGCAGTTCGGGGACTAGCGGGAGTTTCTACGAGCAGTACTTC
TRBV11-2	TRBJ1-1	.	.	CASSWYRDTEAFF	TGTGCCAGCAGCTGGTACAGGGACACTGAAGCTTTCTTT
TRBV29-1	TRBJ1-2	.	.	CSVESPSSNYGYTF	TGCAGCGTTGAATCCCCGAGCAGTAACTATGGCTACACCTTC
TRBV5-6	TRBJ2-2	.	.	CASSLLAAGELFF	TGTGCCAGCAGCTTGTTGGCAGCCGGGGAGCTGTTTTTT
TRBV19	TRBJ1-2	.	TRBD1	CASIERGTGRGNYGYTF	TGTGCCAGCATAGAGAGGGGGACAGGGAGAGGGAACTATGGCTACACCTTC
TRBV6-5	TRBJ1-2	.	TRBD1	CASSYAQGASYGYTF	TGTGCCAGCAGTTACGCACAGGGGGCCAGCTATGGCTACACCTTC
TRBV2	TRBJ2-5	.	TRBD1	CASSRTTRTGGGGETQYF	TGTGCCAGCAGTCGAACTACGAGAACAGGGGGCGGGGGAGAGACCCAGTACTTC
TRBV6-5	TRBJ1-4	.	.	CASSYEDRATNEKLFF	TGTGCCAGCAGTTATGAGGACAGAGCAACTAATGAAAAACTGTTTTTT
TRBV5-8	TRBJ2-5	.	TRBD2	CASSLYRTSGGLETQYF	TGTGCCAGCAGCTTGTATAGGACTAGCGGGGGTCTGGAGACCCAGTACTTC
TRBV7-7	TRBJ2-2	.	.	CASSLAIGAGELFF	TGTGCCAGCAGCTTAGCCATTGGAGCCGGGGAGCTGTTTTTT
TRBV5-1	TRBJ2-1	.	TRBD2	CASSSGSGNEQFF	TGCGCCAGCAGTAGCGGGAGTGGAAATGAGCAGTTCTTC
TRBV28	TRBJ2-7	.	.	CASSFRDIGGPPLYEQYF	TGTGCCAGCAGTTTCAGGGATATTGGGGGACCCCCTTTGTACGAGCAGTACTTC
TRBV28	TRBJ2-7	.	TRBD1	CASSSGQGTYEQYF	TGTGCCAGCAGTTCAGGACAGGGCACCTACGAGCAGTACTTC
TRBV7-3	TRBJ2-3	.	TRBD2	CASSLMLAGGTDTQYF	TGTGCCAGCAGCTTAATGCTAGCGGGGGGCACAGATACGCAGTATTTT
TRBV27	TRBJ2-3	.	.	CASSRRDTDTQYF	TGTGCCAGCAGCCGGCGGGACACAGATACGCAGTATTTT
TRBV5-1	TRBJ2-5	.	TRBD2	CASSLTPGGGRLGETQYF	TGCGCCAGCAGCCTAACCCCGGGAGGGGGGCGCCTGGGAGAGACCCAGTACTTC
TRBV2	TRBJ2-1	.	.	CATGLYNEQFF	TGTGCCACAGGACTCTACAATGAGCAGTTCTTC
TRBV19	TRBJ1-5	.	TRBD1	CASSRLPGDRGRLYQPQHF	TGTGCCAGTAGTAGATTGCCAGGCGACAGGGGACGGTTGTATCAGCCCCAGCATTTT
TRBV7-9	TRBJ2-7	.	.	CASSSTGLLYEQYF	TGTGCCAGCAGCTCGACAGGACTGCTATACGAGCAGTACTTC
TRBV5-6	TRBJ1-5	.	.	CASSSSRGDNQPQHF	TGTGCCAGCAGCTCCTCAAGGGGGGATAATCAGCCCCAGCATTTT
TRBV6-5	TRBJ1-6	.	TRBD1	CASSYVQGAESPLHF	TGTGCCAGCAGTTATGTCCAGGGGGCGGAATCACCCCTCCACTTT
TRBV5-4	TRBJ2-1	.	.	CASSGSGNEQFF	TGTGCCAGCAGCGGTAGCGGCAATGAGCAGTTCTTC
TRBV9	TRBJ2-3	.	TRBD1	CASSPRQGARGTDTQYF	TGTGCCAGCAGCCCTAGACAGGGGGCAAGGGGCACAGATACGCAGTATTTT
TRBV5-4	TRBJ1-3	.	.	CASSDYSGNTIYF	TGTGCCAGCAGCGACTACTCTGGAAACACCATATATTTT
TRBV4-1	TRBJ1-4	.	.	CASSQARKTNEKLFF	TGCGCCAGCAGCCAAGCTCGTAAGACTAATGAAAAACTGTTTTTT
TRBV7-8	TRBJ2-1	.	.	CASSRSAGSPVVVREQFF	TGTGCCAGCAGCCGATCCGCGGGGTCACCTGTAGTAGTCAGGGAGCAGTTCTTC
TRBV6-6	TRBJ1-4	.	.	CASSSRRVIEKLFF	TGTGCCAGCAGTTCTCGCAGGGTCATCGAAAAACTGTTTTTT
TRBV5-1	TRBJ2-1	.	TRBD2	CASSLDSGRANEQFF	TGCGCCAGCAGCTTGGATAGCGGGAGGGCCAATGAGCAGTTCTTC
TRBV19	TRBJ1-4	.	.	CASQRGEKLFF	TGTGCCAGCCAACGCGGGGAAAAACTGTTTTTT
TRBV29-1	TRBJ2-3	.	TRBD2	CSVGLAGGHGTDTQYF	TGCAGCGTGGGACTAGCGGGAGGGCATGGGACAGATACGCAGTATTTT
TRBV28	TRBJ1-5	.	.	CASSPGAAPNQPQHF	TGTGCCAGCAGTCCCGGGGCAGCCCCTAATCAGCCCCAGCATTTT
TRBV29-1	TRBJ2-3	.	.	CSVSLRSGTTDTQYF	TGCAGCGTCAGCCTGCGGAGCGGGACAACAGATACGCAGTATTTT
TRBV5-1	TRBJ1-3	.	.	CASSLVAGPGNTIYF	TGCGCCAGCAGCTTGGTGGCAGGGCCTGGAAACACCATATATTTT
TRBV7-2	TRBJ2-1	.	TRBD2	CASSLAGLAGPNEQFF	TGTGCCAGCAGCTTAGCGGGACTAGCGGGGCCCAATGAGCAGTTCTTC
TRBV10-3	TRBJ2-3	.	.	CAISQGEVDTQYF	TGTGCCATCAGCCAGGGAGAGGTCGATACGCAGTATTTT
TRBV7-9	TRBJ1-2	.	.	CASSPGGGPRNYGYTF	TGTGCCAGCAGCCCCGGGGGTGGACCCAGGAACTATGGCTACACCTTC
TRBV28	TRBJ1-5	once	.	CASSLSVNSNQPQHF	TGTGCCAGCAGTTTGAGTGTGAATAGCAATCAGCCCCAGCATTTT
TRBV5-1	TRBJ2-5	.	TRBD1	CASSYGQELVAQYF	TGCGCCAGCAGCTACGGACAGGAATTAGTAGCCCAGTACTTC
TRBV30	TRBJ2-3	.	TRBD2	CAWTLELAGVGDTQYF	TGTGCCTGGACCCTGGAGTTGGCGGGAGTTGGGGATACGCAGTATTTT
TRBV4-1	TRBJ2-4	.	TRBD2	CASSQSPGRPQYF	TGCGCCAGCAGCCAGTCTCCCGGGAGGCCCCAGTACTTC
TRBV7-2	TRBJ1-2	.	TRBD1	CASSSGQGLFYGYTF	TGTGCCAGCAGCTCCGGACAGGGTCTATTTTATGGCTACACCTTC
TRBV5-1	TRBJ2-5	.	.	CASSSTVQETQYF	TGCGCCAGCAGCTCGACAGTCCAAGAGACCCAGTACTTC
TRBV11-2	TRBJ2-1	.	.	CATGARHEQFF	TGTGCCACCGGGGCCCGTCATGAGCAGTTCTTC
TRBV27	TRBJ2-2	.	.	CASSLPGVGTGELFF	TGTGCCAGCAGTTTACCAGGGGTTGGTACCGGGGAGCTGTTTTTT
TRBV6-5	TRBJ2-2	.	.	CASSYSQVALPGELFF	TGTGCCAGCAGTTACTCCCAGGTGGCCCTGCCCGGGGAGCTGTTTTTT
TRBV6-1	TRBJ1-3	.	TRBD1	CASSEEGQGPIGNTIYF	TGTGCTAGCAGTGAAGAGGGACAGGGTCCGATCGGAAACACCATATATTTT
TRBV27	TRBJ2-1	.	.	CASSPQKVSGEVNEQFF	TGTGCCAGCAGTCCTCAAAAGGTCTCGGGAGAGGTCAATGAGCAGTTCTTC
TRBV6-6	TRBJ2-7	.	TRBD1	CASSFVGQGKYEQYF	TGTGCCAGCAGTTTCGTGGGACAGGGGAAATACGAGCAGTACTTC
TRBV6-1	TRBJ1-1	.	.	CASSPRQGMETEAFF	TGTGCCAGCAGTCCCCGTCAGGGGATGGAGACTGAAGCTTTCTTT
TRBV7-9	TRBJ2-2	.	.	CASGGLSGTPRDGELFF	TGTGCCAGCGGGGGTTTGAGCGGGACACCCCGGGACGGGGAGCTGTTTTTT
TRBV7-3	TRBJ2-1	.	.	CASSLSPERQFF	TGTGCCAGCAGCTTAAGTCCCGAAAGGCAGTTCTTC